The 11 T cell receptor beta chains presented below share a single source sample, sequenced in a study of blood T cell repertoires in COVID-19. Assay used: immunoSEQ multiplex PCR; TCRdb lists only in-frame clones, some missing. The sample holds 300,000 or so clones, 90% seen once. Specimen: PBMCs or T cells enriched from blood (not recorded which). These receptors were obtained from a man aged 60-69 years who had recovered from COVID-19.

This chain connects TRBV29-1 to TRBJ1-2; 11 positions match TRBD1. The ends lost 7 bases at V and 6 bases at J; junction bases unmatched: 4. Germline V CDR1 and CDR2: SQVTM, ANQGSEA. This CDR3 spans 12 amino acids. The CDR3 loop reads CSGWTGGNGYTF. Here the CDR3 DNA reads TGCAGCGGTTGGACAGGGGGCAATGGCTACACCTTC.

V and J are TRBV6-2 or TRBV6-3 and TRBJ2-3, with 8 bases identical to TRBD1. Per the germline V gene, CDR1 is MNHEY and CDR2 is SVGEGT. This CDR3 is built from 16 residues. Losses at the gene ends were 5 bases for V and 2 bases for J; bases not matched to a gene: 9. The chain's CDR3 is CASSPRDRTTTDTQYF. DNA for the CDR3: TGTGCCAGCAGTCCCCGGGACAGGACAACCACAGATACGCAGTATTTT.

The chain employs TRBV11-3 and TRBJ2-3, with D possibly TRBD2 on 6 matching bases. Trimming removed 5 bases at V and 3 bases at J, with 18 bases between. Germline assignment: CDR1 SGHNT and CDR2 YENEEA. CDR3 length: 16 residues. The CDR3 DNA reads as TGTGCCAGCAGCCCACTGGGGTCGGGAGTTACAGATACGCAGTATTTT. As protein: CASSPLGSGVTDTQYF.

For the CDR3, the DNA is TGCGCCAGCAGCTGGGGACAGGCAAAAACCTACGAGCAGTACTTC. Its translation: CASSWGQAKTYEQYF. This sequence joins TRBV5-1 and TRBJ2-7, with TRBD1 matching 8 bases. The trim removed 3 bases at V and 2 bases at J, leaving 7 bases unmatched. Germline loops: CDR1 SGHRS, CDR2 YFSETQ. This CDR3 comprises 15 residues.

The chain joins TRBV15 to TRBJ2-7, with D maybe TRBD2 (6 bases). This CDR3 is 14 amino acids long. From germline, CDR1 is LNHNV and CDR2 YYDKDF (reference sequence). V shed 0 bases and J shed 13 bases, with 19 bases lying between them. The CDR3 protein is CATSRDLEGTRYYF. The DNA of the CDR3 is TGTGCCACCAGCAGAGATTTGGAGGGGACGAGGTACTACTTC.

The V call is TRBV11-2, the J call TRBJ2-7, with D perhaps TRBD1 (6 bases). The CDR3 extends over 14 amino acids. In germline, CDR1 is SGHAT, CDR2 FQNNGV. Trimming left V 6 bases short and J 4 bases short, with 16 bases between. CDR3 bases: TGTGCCAGCAGACAACAGGGAGCCGTTTACGAGCAGTACTTC. Translated: CASRQQGAVYEQYF.

The rearrangement links TRBV4-1 to TRBJ1-1; 7 nucleotides match TRBD1. Germline V gene data show CDR1 as MGHRA and CDR2 as YSYEKL. The length of the CDR3 is 15 residues. Unmatched junction bases numbered 10, after V lost 4 bases and J lost 5 bases. DNA of the CDR3: TGCGCCAGCAGCCGAGGCTCCGGACAGGCGACTGAAGCTTTCTTT. Protein product: CASSRGSGQATEAFF.

This sequence joins TRBV7-8 and TRBJ1-5; D is perhaps TRBD1 (6 bases). Per germline, CDR1 SGHVS and CDR2 FQNEAQ. The CDR3 has 17 amino acids. The ends were cut back, 5 bases at V and 2 bases at J, with 19 bases in the middle. The CDR3 DNA sequence: TGTGCCAGCAGCCCCTTGGGGGAGGGGGTCCGCAATCAGCCCCAGCATTTT. Residues: CASSPLGEGVRNQPQHF.

V gene TRBV7-8 combines with J gene TRBJ2-3, with 10 bases aligning to TRBD2. V trimming: 4 bases; J trimming: 3 bases; junction bases outside the gene matches: 10. This CDR3 contains 17 residues. Germline V gene sequence: CDR1 SGHVS, CDR2 FQNEAQ. The chain's CDR3 is CASSSRSSSGGTDTQYF. Written as DNA, the CDR3 is TGTGCCAGCAGCTCTCGCTCGTCTAGCGGGGGTACAGATACGCAGTATTTT.

The V gene is TRBV24-1, the J gene TRBJ1-6; no definite D call. V lost 5 bases and J 7 bases, leaving 11 bases between the germline ends. This CDR3 has 14 amino acids. CDR1 is KGHDR, CDR2 SFDVKD, per germline. DNA of the CDR3: TGTGCCACCAGTGCGGCCTGGGAGAATTCACCCCTCCACTTT. It specifies CATSAAWENSPLHF.

This clone came up once. The rearrangement links TRBV5-8 to TRBJ2-7; the match to TRBD1 covers 8 bases. The V gene's germline CDR1 is SGHTS and CDR2 YDEGEE. Germline trimming cut 0 bases from V and 2 bases from J; bases unmatched to any gene: 7. The CDR3 totals 16 residues. The CDR3 is CASSLAAGGDPYEQYF. In nucleotides, the CDR3 is TGTGCCAGCAGCTTGGCCGCAGGGGGCGATCCCTACGAGCAGTACTTC.